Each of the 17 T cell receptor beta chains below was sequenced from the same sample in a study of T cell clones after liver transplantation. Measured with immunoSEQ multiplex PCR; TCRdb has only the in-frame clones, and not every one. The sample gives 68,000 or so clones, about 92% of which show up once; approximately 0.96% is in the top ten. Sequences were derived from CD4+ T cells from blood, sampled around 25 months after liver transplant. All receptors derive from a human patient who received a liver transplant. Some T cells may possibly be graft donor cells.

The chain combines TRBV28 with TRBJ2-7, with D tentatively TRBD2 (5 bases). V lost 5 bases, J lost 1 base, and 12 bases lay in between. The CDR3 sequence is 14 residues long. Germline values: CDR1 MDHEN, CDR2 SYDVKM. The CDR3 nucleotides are TGTGCCAGCAGTATGGACTCAAGGTCCTACGAGCAGTACTTC. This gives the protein CASSMDSRSYEQYF.

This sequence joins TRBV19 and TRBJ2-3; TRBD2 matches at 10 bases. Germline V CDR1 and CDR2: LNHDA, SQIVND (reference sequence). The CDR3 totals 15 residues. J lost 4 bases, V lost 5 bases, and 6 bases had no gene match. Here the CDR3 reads CASSRGAGGPDTQYF. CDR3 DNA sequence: TGTGCCAGTAGTCGTGGAGCGGGAGGGCCAGATACGCAGTATTTT. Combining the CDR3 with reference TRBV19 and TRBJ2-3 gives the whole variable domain DGGITQSPKYLFRKEGQNVTLSCEQNLNHDAMYWYRQDPGQGLRLIYYSQIVNDFQKGDIAEGYSVSREKKESFPLTVTSAQKNPTAFYLCASSRGAGGPDTQYFGPGTRLTVL.

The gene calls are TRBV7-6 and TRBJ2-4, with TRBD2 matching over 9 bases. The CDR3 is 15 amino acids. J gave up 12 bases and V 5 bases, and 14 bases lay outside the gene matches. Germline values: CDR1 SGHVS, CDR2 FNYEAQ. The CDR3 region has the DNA TGTGCCAGCAGCCCCTCTTGGGGTAGCGGGAGAAATCAGTACTTC. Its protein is CASSPSWGSGRNQYF.

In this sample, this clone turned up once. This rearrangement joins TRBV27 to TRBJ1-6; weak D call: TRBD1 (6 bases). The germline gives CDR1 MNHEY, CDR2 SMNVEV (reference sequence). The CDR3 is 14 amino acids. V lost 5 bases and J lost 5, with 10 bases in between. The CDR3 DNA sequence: TGTGCCAGCAGTGCGGACAGAGATAATTCACCCCTCCACTTT. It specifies CASSADRDNSPLHF.

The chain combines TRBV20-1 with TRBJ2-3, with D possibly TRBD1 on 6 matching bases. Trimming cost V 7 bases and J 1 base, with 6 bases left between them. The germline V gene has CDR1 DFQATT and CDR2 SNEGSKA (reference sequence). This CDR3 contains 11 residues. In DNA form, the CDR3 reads TGCAGTGGGGGGCGCACAGATACGCAGTATTTT. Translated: CSGGRTDTQYF.

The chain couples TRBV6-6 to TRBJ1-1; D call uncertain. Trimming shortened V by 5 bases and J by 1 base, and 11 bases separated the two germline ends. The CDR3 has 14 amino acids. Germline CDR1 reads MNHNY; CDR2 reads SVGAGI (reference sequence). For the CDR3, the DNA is TGTGCCAGCAGTGCCACGGATGGGAACACTGAAGCTTTCTTT. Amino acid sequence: CASSATDGNTEAFF.

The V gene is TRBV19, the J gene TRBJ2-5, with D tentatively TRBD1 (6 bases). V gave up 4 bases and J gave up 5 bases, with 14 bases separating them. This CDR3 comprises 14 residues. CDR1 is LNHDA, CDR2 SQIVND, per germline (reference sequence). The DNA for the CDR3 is TGTGCCAGTAGTACGGCAGGGGCAAGGGAGACCCAGTACTTC. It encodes CASSTAGARETQYF.

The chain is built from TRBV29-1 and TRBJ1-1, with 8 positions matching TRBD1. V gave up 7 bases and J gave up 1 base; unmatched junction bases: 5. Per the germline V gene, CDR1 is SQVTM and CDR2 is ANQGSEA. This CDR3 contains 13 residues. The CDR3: CSGQGAANTEAFF. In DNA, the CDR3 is TGCAGCGGCCAGGGGGCGGCGAACACTGAAGCTTTCTTT.

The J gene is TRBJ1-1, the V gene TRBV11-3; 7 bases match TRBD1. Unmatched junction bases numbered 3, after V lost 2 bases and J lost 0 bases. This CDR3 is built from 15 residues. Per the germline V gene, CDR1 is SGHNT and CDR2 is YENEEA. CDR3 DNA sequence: TGTGCCAGCAGCTTAAGGGACAGCATGAACACTGAAGCTTTCTTT. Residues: CASSLRDSMNTEAFF.

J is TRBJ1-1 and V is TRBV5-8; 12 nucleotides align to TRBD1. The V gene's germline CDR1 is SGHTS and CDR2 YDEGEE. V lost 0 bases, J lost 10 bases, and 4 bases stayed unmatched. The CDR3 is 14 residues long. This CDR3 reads CASSLGDRGLLAFF. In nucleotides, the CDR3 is TGTGCCAGCAGCTTGGGGGACAGGGGGCTCTTAGCTTTCTTT.

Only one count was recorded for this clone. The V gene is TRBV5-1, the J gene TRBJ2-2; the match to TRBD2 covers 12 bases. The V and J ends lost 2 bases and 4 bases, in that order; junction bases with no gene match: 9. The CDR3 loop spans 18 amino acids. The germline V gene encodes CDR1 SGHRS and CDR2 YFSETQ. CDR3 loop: CASSFGLAGGRITGELFF. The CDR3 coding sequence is TGCGCCAGCAGCTTTGGTCTAGCGGGAGGGCGAATCACCGGGGAGCTGTTTTTT.

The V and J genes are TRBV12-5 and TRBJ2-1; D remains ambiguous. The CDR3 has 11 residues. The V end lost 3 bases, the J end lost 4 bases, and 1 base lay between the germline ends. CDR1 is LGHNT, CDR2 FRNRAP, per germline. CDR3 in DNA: TGTGCTAGTGGTTTTTACAATGAGCAGTTCTTC. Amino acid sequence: CASGFYNEQFF.

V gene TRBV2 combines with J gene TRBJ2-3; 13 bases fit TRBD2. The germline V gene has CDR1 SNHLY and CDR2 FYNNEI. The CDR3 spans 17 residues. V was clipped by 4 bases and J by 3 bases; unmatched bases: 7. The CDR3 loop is CASSGTSGRALTDTQYF. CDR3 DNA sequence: TGTGCCAGCAGTGGAACTAGCGGGAGGGCCCTGACAGATACGCAGTATTTT.

The CDR3 protein is CASSLRTWSSTDTQYF. The CDR3 DNA is TGTGCCAGTAGTCTGCGGACATGGTCTAGCACAGATACGCAGTATTTT. The rearrangement links TRBV19 to TRBJ2-3; a weak D match, TRBD1 (5 bases). This CDR3 comprises 16 residues. Per the germline V gene, CDR1 is LNHDA and CDR2 is SQIVND (reference sequence). Trimming left V 5 bases short and J 0 bases short, with 15 bases between.

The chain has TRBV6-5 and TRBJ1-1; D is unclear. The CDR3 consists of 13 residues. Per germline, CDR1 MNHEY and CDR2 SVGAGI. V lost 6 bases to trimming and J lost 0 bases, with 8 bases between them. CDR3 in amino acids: CASRTGMNTEAFF. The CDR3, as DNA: TGTGCCAGCAGGACGGGAATGAACACTGAAGCTTTCTTT.

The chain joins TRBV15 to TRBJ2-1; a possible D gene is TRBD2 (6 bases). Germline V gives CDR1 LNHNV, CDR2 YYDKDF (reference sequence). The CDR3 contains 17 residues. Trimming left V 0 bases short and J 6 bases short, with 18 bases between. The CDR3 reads CATSRDLPSVLGNEQFF. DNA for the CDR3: TGTGCCACCAGCAGAGATCTCCCTAGCGTGCTAGGCAATGAGCAGTTCTTC.

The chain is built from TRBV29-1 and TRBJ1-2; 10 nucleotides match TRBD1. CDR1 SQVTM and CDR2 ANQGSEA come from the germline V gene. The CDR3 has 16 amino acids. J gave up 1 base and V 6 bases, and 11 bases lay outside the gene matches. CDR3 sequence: CSVQYLGTGVNYGYTF. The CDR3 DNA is TGCAGCGTCCAATACCTAGGGACAGGGGTTAACTATGGCTACACCTTC.